A single sample gave rise to the 5 T cell receptor beta chains below, sequenced in a study of cytomegalovirus exposure and HLA in healthy donors. 60 Vbeta and 13 Jbeta primers were used in PCR. TCRdb keeps only in-frame clones here, not all; method: immunoSEQ multiplex PCR. This repertoire shows approximately 95,000 clones, under 85% found once; its top ten account for roughly 4.3%. The sequenced material came from PBMCs. These receptors all stem from a woman aged 35 to 49 in good health and CMV-seropositive.

This clone was seen once. The chain carries TRBV25-1 and TRBJ2-5; 7 bases match TRBD1. Germline assignment: CDR1 MGHDK and CDR2 SYGVNS. This CDR3 contains 12 residues. Losses at the gene ends were 5 bases for V and 10 bases for J; bases not matched to a gene: 7. The CDR3 DNA follows: TGTGCCAGCAGTTGGGAAACAGGGGACCAGTACTTC. This gives the protein CASSWETGDQYF.

The chain couples TRBV28 to TRBJ2-2, with unresolved D. CDR3 length: 14 residues. Deletions cut 4 bases from V and 3 bases from J, with 9 bases between. Germline CDR1 and CDR2: MDHEN and SYDVKM. The CDR3 nucleotides are TGTGCCAGCAGTTCCCTTGGAGACACCGGGGAGCTGTTTTTT. Amino acid sequence: CASSSLGDTGELFF.

The CDR3 DNA sequence: TGTGCCAGCAGCTCCCAATACGAGCAGTACTTC. This codes for CASSSQYEQYF. The J gene is TRBJ2-7, the V gene TRBV11-1; D is unclear. The CDR3 runs to 11 residues. Germline values: CDR1 SGHAT, CDR2 FQDESV (reference sequence). The V end lost 4 bases, the J end lost 4 bases, and 5 bases lay between the germline ends.

The rearrangement links TRBV11-2 to TRBJ2-1; 9 bases are shared with TRBD2. The CDR3 has 13 amino acids. The V and J ends lost 11 bases and 4 bases, in that order; junction bases with no gene match: 6. Germline CDR1 is SGHAT and CDR2 is FQNNGV. CDR3 sequence (DNA): TGTGCCGGGGCTAGCGGGATGTACAATGAGCAGTTCTTC. Its translation: CAGASGMYNEQFF. The variable domain in full, completed from reference TRBV11-2 and TRBJ2-1, reads EAGVAQSPRYKIIEKRQSVAFWCNPISGHATLYWYQQILGQGPKLLIQFQNNGVVDDSQLPKDRFSAERLKGVDSTLKIQPAKLEDSAVYLCAGASGMYNEQFFGPGTRLTVL.

The chain couples TRBV5-1 to TRBJ2-3; 11 nucleotides match TRBD2. The CDR3 is 17 amino acids. Trimming cost V 3 bases and J 2 bases; bases outside gene matches: 8. Germline CDR1 SGHRS, CDR2 YFSETQ. CDR3 residues: CASSSRKLAGATDTQYF. The DNA for the CDR3 is TGCGCCAGCAGCTCCCGTAAACTAGCGGGAGCCACAGATACGCAGTATTTT.